These T cell receptor beta chains were read from a single sample in a study of cytomegalovirus exposure and HLA in healthy donors. Only in-frame clones appear in the TCRdb table, and some are missing; sequencing was by immunoSEQ multiplex PCR. This repertoire shows 200,000 to 250,000 clones, around 86% found once; its top ten account for 2% to 2.5%. Sequencing was carried out using PBMCs. Receptors originate from a woman aged 18 to 35 in good health and CMV-seropositive. Each CDR3 is given with its conserved first and last residue. The order of the fields is CDR3 DNA, CDR3 protein, D gene, V gene, clone size, J gene. The D gene is left open where the match is weak. Some rows mark clone size as missing; the rest say once, few, many or name a class of expanded clone.

cdr3_nt: TGCGCCAGCAGTAAAACAGGTTACCCCCCCGAGCAGTACTTC; cdr3_aa: CASSKTGYPPEQYF; d_call: -; v_call: TRBV5-1; clone_size: -; j_call: TRBJ2-7
cdr3_nt: TGCGCCAGCAGCCAACCAGGGGGCGGCTATGGCTACACCTTC; cdr3_aa: CASSQPGGGYGYTF; d_call: TRBD1; v_call: TRBV4-1; clone_size: few; j_call: TRBJ1-2
cdr3_nt: TGTGCCAGCAGCTCTGAACTGAACACCGGGGAGCTGTTTTTT; cdr3_aa: CASSSELNTGELFF; d_call: -; v_call: TRBV11-2; clone_size: -; j_call: TRBJ2-2
cdr3_nt: TGTGCCAGCAGTGAGACGGGAGGGGCCTACAATGAGCAGTTCTTC; cdr3_aa: CASSETGGAYNEQFF; d_call: TRBD2; v_call: TRBV6-1; clone_size: -; j_call: TRBJ2-1
cdr3_nt: TGTGCCAGCAGTTTACGTGGGCCAGGGCAACACGAGCAGTACTTC; cdr3_aa: CASSLRGPGQHEQYF; d_call: -; v_call: TRBV28; clone_size: -; j_call: TRBJ2-7
cdr3_nt: TGTGCCAGTAGTCTTCGACGACTAGCGGGAGGGCCAGATACGCAGTATTTT; cdr3_aa: CASSLRRLAGGPDTQYF; d_call: TRBD2; v_call: TRBV19; clone_size: once; j_call: TRBJ2-3
cdr3_nt: TGTGCCAGCCTGACAGGGAATGAAAAACTGTTTTTT; cdr3_aa: CASLTGNEKLFF; d_call: TRBD1; v_call: TRBV28; clone_size: -; j_call: TRBJ1-4
cdr3_nt: TGCGCCAGCAGCCCCATGCGCGGTAGCGGGATGAACAATGAGCAGTTCTTC; cdr3_aa: CASSPMRGSGMNNEQFF; d_call: TRBD2; v_call: TRBV4-1; clone_size: -; j_call: TRBJ2-1
cdr3_nt: TGTGCCAGCAGCCAGGGACTAGCGGGAAGTGCCACCGGGGAGCTGTTTTTT; cdr3_aa: CASSQGLAGSATGELFF; d_call: TRBD2; v_call: TRBV7-3; clone_size: -; j_call: TRBJ2-2
cdr3_nt: TGCGCCAGCAGTGACCACAGGTACCAAATCTCCTACAATGAGCAGTTCTTC; cdr3_aa: CASSDHRYQISYNEQFF; d_call: -; v_call: TRBV10-1; clone_size: once; j_call: TRBJ2-1